This T cell receptor beta chain appears in the sequencing data of a study of human T cells and chemical hapten exposure (TCRdb year 2021). Regarding the research as a whole: For sensitization, 2% DPC in acetone was applied to a roughly 2 cm by roughly 2 cm area of upper inner arm skin. Patients additionally received weekly therapeutic DPC doses to the scalp throughout the approximately 24-week study period. Patch testing was performed on the upper back with Finn chambers containing 0.01% DPC, and the patch tests were scored after 6 days according to International Contact Dermatitis Research Group standards. Most of the patients in the cohort were female, and the cohort covered alopecia areata with under or over 50% scalp involvement, alopecia totalis and alopecia universalis. Libraries were pooled for sequencing, and per-sample TCR yields varied mainly because of small differences in library volumes within the pool. This study followed changes in the peripheral blood TCR repertoire in vivo during primary and secondary sensitization of alopecia patients to the hapten diphenylcyclopropenone (DPC). Patient blood was sampled pre-sensitization (week 0) and at 2, 6 and about 24 weeks after DPC sensitization. Around 30 alopecia patients provided blood for TCR sequencing at one to four time points (pre-sensitization, 2, 6 and 24 weeks). The paper as a whole reports these results and caveats: After repeated subsampling, the strength of the expansion versus patch-test correlation and the threshold at which it became significant changed. Compared with pre-sensitization or healthy control sets, expanded TCRs formed significantly more large CDR3 similarity clusters, which is consistent with antigen-driven responses. No change with DPC sensitization was found in the number of TCRs above 1 in 1000 frequency, and no evidence of global repertoire structure alterations was found. A positive correlation was found between the number of PT1 expanded TCRs and patch test score, with significance reached at thresholds 8, 16 and 32 but not 4. All patients had alopecia, a presumed autoimmune disease, so their immune response might differ from that of healthy individuals.

Libraries came from RACE. These reads were obtained on a NextSeq 500. Library preparation attached unique molecular identifiers to individual cDNA molecules for quantitative, reproducible TCR counting. From each blood RNA sample, both TCR alpha and TCR beta chains were sequenced. Concerning the study's data processing: Samples had a median of roughly 99,000 TCRs, with a range from about 23,224 to 750,000. The Decombinator software suite was used to annotate the V, J and CDR3 of the TCR reads. To make PS versus PT1 abundance plots, every sample was subsampled to the same number of TCRs (28,000). Expanded TCRs were defined as absent before sensitization and observed at least eight times at the 2-week time point. The public reads were run again by TCRdb, first through fastp at Q25 and then through MiXCR, and only productive beta chains were kept. A single entry per CDR3 protein holds the most common genes and DNA from its merged rows. These V and J calls rely on TCRdb rather than the paper's analysis. Here the sample has approximately 370,000 distinct CDR3 sequences; about 5.4% occur a single time. About 8.2% of the sample rests with the top ten.

Read against the paper, the sample's time point label means: pre-sensitization, week 0. Sample treatment or condition, as interpreted from the label and publication: therapeutic diphenylcyclopropenone sensitization with weekly scalp DPC. At every patch-test visit, the blood draw took place before the patch test was put on. Eligible patients were aged 18 to 70, diagnosed with alopecia, deemed suitable for DPC therapy, and excluded if pregnant. Total RNA was isolated from unfractionated whole blood collected in Tempus Blood RNA tubes. V is reduced by 4 bases and J by 1 base, leaving a spacing of 5 bases between them. According to the germline V gene, CDR1 reads MNHEY and CDR2 reads SVGEGT. Including the terminal cysteine and phenylalanine, the CDR3 comprises 12 residues. The entry retains the CDR3 DNA only, 36 bases that are in frame from base 1. Regarding this clonotype: Its antigen target is currently unknown. Base quality data are lacking; no much larger clone is found one base away.

Source: whole blood, taken in connection with sensitization to the hapten diphenylcyclopropenone (DPC). Recombination linked TRBV6-2 or TRBV6-3 to TRBJ2-7, with the D gene uncertain. This TCR came from a woman aged 18-35 years with alopecia areata. Some clones in this sample may be carry-over from other donors' samples. The CDR3 reads as follows: CASSFLSYEQYF. At the DNA level, the sequence is TGTGCCAGCAGTTTCCTGTCCTACGAGCAGTACTTC.